One sample yielded the 6 T cell receptor beta chains listed below, sequenced in a study of cytomegalovirus exposure and HLA in healthy donors. 60 Vbeta and 13 Jbeta primers were used in PCR. The method was immunoSEQ multiplex PCR; TCRdb's version includes in-frame clones alone and lacks a portion of them. The data hold roughly 240,000 clones, with about 85% observed a single time. Sequencing was performed on PBMCs. The source is a girl aged 2 to 9 in good health and CMV-seronegative.

The genes are TRBV11-2 and TRBJ2-3, with D uncertain. Trimming removed 2 bases from V and 0 bases from J, with 9 bases in between. Germline V CDR1 and CDR2: SGHAT, FQNNGV. The CDR3 is made up of 15 amino acids. This CDR3 reads CASSLFRGSTDTQYF. In DNA, the CDR3 is TGTGCCAGCAGCTTATTTAGAGGTAGCACAGATACGCAGTATTTT.

The V gene is TRBV18, the J gene TRBJ2-7; 9 bases agree with TRBD1. Germline V CDR1 and CDR2: KGHSH, LQKENI. The CDR3 is made up of 14 amino acids. The V gene end was trimmed by 2 bases and the J gene end by 4 bases; junction bases not matched to a gene: 3. The CDR3 spells CASSPGTGKYEQYF. CDR3 DNA: TGTGCCAGCTCACCAGGGACAGGGAAGTACGAGCAGTACTTC. Full variable domain (outside the CDR3, taken from reference TRBV18 and TRBJ2-7): NAGVMQNPRHLVRRRGQEARLRCSPMKGHSHVYWYRQLPEEGLKFMVYLQKENIIDESGMPKERFSAEFPKEGPSILRIQQVVRGDSAAYFCASSPGTGKYEQYFGPGTRLTVT.

The count of this clone is one. The chain's CDR3 is CSVDQGAKGIDTQYF. CDR3 bases: TGCAGCGTTGATCAGGGGGCGAAAGGAATAGATACGCAGTATTTT. The V and J genes are TRBV29-1 and TRBJ2-3, with TRBD1 identical over 8 bases. The CDR3 runs to 15 residues. Per the germline V gene, CDR1 is SQVTM and CDR2 is ANQGSEA. After removal of 3 bases from V and 5 bases from J, the junction contained 10 bases not matched to a gene.

The rearrangement uses TRBV14 and TRBJ2-1; the D is unclear. The CDR3 has 13 amino acids. The germline gives CDR1 SGHDN, CDR2 FVKESK. Trimming stripped 4 bases from V and 5 bases from J, with 9 bases between. For the CDR3, the DNA is TGTGCCAGCAGCCCATACAGAAACAATGAGCAGTTCTTC. This encodes CASSPYRNNEQFF.

On this clone itself: The sample contains more than one DNA sequence encoding this CDR3. The J gene is TRBJ1-6, the V gene TRBV6-5, with TRBD1 identical over 11 bases. The CDR3 loop spans 16 amino acids. Trimming at V came to 1 base and at J to 9 bases, leaving 5 bases not matched to a gene. Germline-derived CDR1 and CDR2 are MNHEY and SVGAGI. DNA for the CDR3: TGTGCCAGCAGTTACTTAGGGACAGGGGGGAGTTCACCCCTCCACTTT. Its translation is CASSYLGTGGSSPLHF.

The rearrangement joins TRBV10-3 to TRBJ2-1; 11 bases fit TRBD2. This CDR3 comprises 18 residues. Trimming cost V 5 bases and J 2 bases; bases outside gene matches: 11. The germline V gene encodes CDR1 ENHRY and CDR2 SYGVKD. CDR3 residues: CAISPGTSGGGPYNEQFF. CDR3 bases: TGTGCCATCAGTCCCGGGACTAGCGGAGGGGGGCCCTACAATGAGCAGTTCTTC.